The rows below give T cell receptor beta chains drawn from one sample of a study of blood T cell repertoires in COVID-19. The table came from immunoSEQ multiplex PCR; TCRdb's copy has only in-frame clones and leaves some out. Here the sample spans about 110,000 clones, about four fifths being singletons. Sequenced material: peripheral blood. All receptors derive from a woman aged 55-69 years with acute or convalescent COVID-19. CDR3s include the opening cysteine and the closing phenylalanine or tryptophan. A D gene is named only where the DNA matches it firmly. Clone size is given for some rows only: seen once, a few or many times, or a class if the clone is expanded.

j_call: TRBJ2-3
v_call: TRBV5-8
clone_size: -
d_call: -
cdr3_nt: TGTGCCAGCAGCTTTTCGGGACTCCTCACAGATACGCAGTATTTT
cdr3_aa: CASSFSGLLTDTQYF

j_call: TRBJ2-1
v_call: TRBV7-2
clone_size: -
d_call: TRBD1
cdr3_nt: TGTGCCAGCAGCGATCCGGGACAGGGGGGGTACAATGAGCAGTTCTTC
cdr3_aa: CASSDPGQGGYNEQFF

j_call: TRBJ1-5
v_call: TRBV7-2
clone_size: -
d_call: TRBD1
cdr3_nt: TGTGCCAGCAGCACCAGACAGGGGAGCAATCAGCCCCAGCATTTT
cdr3_aa: CASSTRQGSNQPQHF

j_call: TRBJ1-2
v_call: TRBV6-5
clone_size: -
d_call: -
cdr3_nt: TGTGCCAGCAGTTACTCGGGAAGGGGGGGCGGCTACACCTTC
cdr3_aa: CASSYSGRGGGYTF

j_call: TRBJ1-6
v_call: TRBV6-1
clone_size: -
d_call: TRBD1
cdr3_nt: TGTGCCAGCAGTGAATTTCTCGGGACAGTAAATAATTCACCCCTCCACTTT
cdr3_aa: CASSEFLGTVNNSPLHF

j_call: TRBJ1-1
v_call: TRBV6-2/TRBV6-3
clone_size: -
d_call: TRBD1
cdr3_nt: TGTGCCAGCAGTTACGGACAGGGGATGTCTGAAGCTTTCTTT
cdr3_aa: CASSYGQGMSEAFF

j_call: TRBJ1-1
v_call: TRBV9
clone_size: -
d_call: -
cdr3_nt: TGTGCCAGCAGCCCGACCCTAAACGGGGGAGAAGCTTTCTTT
cdr3_aa: CASSPTLNGGEAFF

j_call: TRBJ1-2
v_call: TRBV28
clone_size: once
d_call: TRBD1
cdr3_nt: TGTGCCAGCAGAGTCGACAGGGGTGCCGGCTACACCTTC
cdr3_aa: CASRVDRGAGYTF

j_call: TRBJ1-6
v_call: TRBV19
clone_size: -
d_call: -
cdr3_nt: TGTGCCAGTAGTCTTTCTGCAGGCTACAATTCACCCCTCCACTTT
cdr3_aa: CASSLSAGYNSPLHF

j_call: TRBJ2-2
v_call: TRBV6-2/TRBV6-3
clone_size: -
d_call: -
cdr3_nt: TGTGCCAGCAGTTACCTGAACTCCTACACCGGGGAGCTGTTTTTT
cdr3_aa: CASSYLNSYTGELFF

j_call: TRBJ2-7
v_call: TRBV5-6
clone_size: -
d_call: -
cdr3_nt: TGTGCCAGCTGCTTGGCACTGGGCTCTTCCTACGAGCTGTACTTC
cdr3_aa: CASCLALGSSYELYF

j_call: TRBJ2-7
v_call: TRBV7-9
clone_size: -
d_call: -
cdr3_nt: TGTGCCAGCAGCCTGACATCCTACGAGCAGTACTTC
cdr3_aa: CASSLTSYEQYF

j_call: TRBJ2-2
v_call: TRBV2
clone_size: -
d_call: TRBD1
cdr3_nt: TGTGCCAGCAGTCGGGACAGGGGGGGCGACGGGGAGCTGTTTTTT
cdr3_aa: CASSRDRGGDGELFF

j_call: TRBJ2-3
v_call: TRBV7-2
clone_size: -
d_call: TRBD2
cdr3_nt: TGTGCCAGCAGCATCGGACTAGCGGCTAGCACAGATACGCAGTATTTT
cdr3_aa: CASSIGLAASTDTQYF

j_call: TRBJ2-2
v_call: TRBV19
clone_size: -
d_call: TRBD2
cdr3_nt: TGTGCCAGTAGGGAGCGGGGAACGAACACCGGGGAGCTGTTTTTT
cdr3_aa: CASRERGTNTGELFF

j_call: TRBJ1-3
v_call: TRBV4-1
clone_size: -
d_call: -
cdr3_nt: TGCGCCAGCAGCCAACGCTCTGGAAACACCATATATTTT
cdr3_aa: CASSQRSGNTIYF

j_call: TRBJ1-6
v_call: TRBV9
clone_size: -
d_call: TRBD1
cdr3_nt: TGTGCCAGCAGCGAGACAGGGGGCCTGGGGTCACCCCTCCACTTT
cdr3_aa: CASSETGGLGSPLHF

j_call: TRBJ2-7
v_call: TRBV19
clone_size: -
d_call: TRBD1
cdr3_nt: TGTGCCAGTAGTACGGACAGGGAGGACGAGCAGTACTTC
cdr3_aa: CASSTDREDEQYF

j_call: TRBJ1-3
v_call: TRBV14
clone_size: -
d_call: TRBD1
cdr3_nt: TGTGCCAGCAGCCCGCTCGGACAGGCTGGAAACACCATATATTTT
cdr3_aa: CASSPLGQAGNTIYF

j_call: TRBJ2-3
v_call: TRBV24-1
clone_size: -
d_call: -
cdr3_nt: TGTGCCACCAGGGGAGCGGGCCTTAGCACAGATACGCAGTATTTT
cdr3_aa: CATRGAGLSTDTQYF

j_call: TRBJ2-7
v_call: TRBV19
clone_size: few
d_call: -
cdr3_nt: TGTGCCAGTAGTAACAGGGGGGGCTACGAGCAGTACTTC
cdr3_aa: CASSNRGGYEQYF

j_call: TRBJ1-5
v_call: TRBV30
clone_size: -
d_call: -
cdr3_nt: TGTGCCTGGCAGACAGCAGATAGCAATCAGCCCCAGCATTTT
cdr3_aa: CAWQTADSNQPQHF

j_call: TRBJ1-4
v_call: TRBV24-1
clone_size: few
d_call: -
cdr3_nt: TGTGCCACCAGTGTAGGGAGTTTAGGCGAAAAACTGTTTTTT
cdr3_aa: CATSVGSLGEKLFF

j_call: TRBJ2-1
v_call: TRBV20-1
clone_size: -
d_call: TRBD1
cdr3_nt: TGCAGTGCTAGTAGATTTCCGGGAGCAGGGGGCGGATACAATGAGCAGTTCTTC
cdr3_aa: CSASRFPGAGGGYNEQFF

j_call: TRBJ1-3
v_call: TRBV4-3
clone_size: -
d_call: -
cdr3_nt: TGCGCCAGCAGCCAACGGCGGGAGTGGGGAAACACCATATATTTT
cdr3_aa: CASSQRREWGNTIYF

j_call: TRBJ1-1
v_call: TRBV11-2
clone_size: -
d_call: TRBD1
cdr3_nt: TGTGCCAGCAGCTTCCCAGGGGGGTATACTGAAGCTTTCTTT
cdr3_aa: CASSFPGGYTEAFF

j_call: TRBJ1-2
v_call: TRBV18
clone_size: -
d_call: TRBD1
cdr3_nt: TGTGCCAGCTCACAGTCCCAGGGACAGGGCGATGGCTACACCTTC
cdr3_aa: CASSQSQGQGDGYTF

j_call: TRBJ1-2
v_call: TRBV21-1
clone_size: -
d_call: -
cdr3_nt: TGTGCCAGCAGCCCCGGGCAGGGGGAAGGTGGCTACACCTTC
cdr3_aa: CASSPGQGEGGYTF

j_call: TRBJ2-5
v_call: TRBV9
clone_size: many
d_call: TRBD1
cdr3_nt: TGTGCCAGCAGCGTAGCAGGCGGACAGGGGGGAGAGACCCAGTACTTC
cdr3_aa: CASSVAGGQGGETQYF

j_call: TRBJ2-7
v_call: TRBV5-1
clone_size: -
d_call: TRBD1
cdr3_nt: TGCGCCAGCAGCACCTGGACAGGGTTGAACGAGCAGTACTTC
cdr3_aa: CASSTWTGLNEQYF

j_call: TRBJ2-5
v_call: TRBV9
clone_size: -
d_call: TRBD1
cdr3_nt: TGTGCCAGCAACAATTACGGCCAGGGGGATCGGACCCAGTACTTC
cdr3_aa: CASNNYGQGDRTQYF

j_call: TRBJ2-5
v_call: TRBV6-2/TRBV6-3
clone_size: -
d_call: TRBD1
cdr3_nt: TGTGCCAGCAGTTACCGGACAGGGGGGAACCAAGAGACCCAGTACTTC
cdr3_aa: CASSYRTGGNQETQYF

j_call: TRBJ2-7
v_call: TRBV4-1
clone_size: -
d_call: -
cdr3_nt: TGCGCCAGCAGCCAAGATTTGGGGACAAGCTACGAGCAGTACTTC
cdr3_aa: CASSQDLGTSYEQYF

j_call: TRBJ2-1
v_call: TRBV4-3
clone_size: -
d_call: -
cdr3_nt: TGCGCCAGCAGCCAAGCGGACTACGACAATGAGCAGTTCTTC
cdr3_aa: CASSQADYDNEQFF

j_call: TRBJ1-5
v_call: TRBV12-5
clone_size: few
d_call: TRBD1
cdr3_nt: TGTGCTAGTGGTAGACGGACAGGCGATACATCGACGATCAATCAGCCCCAGCATTTT
cdr3_aa: CASGRRTGDTSTINQPQHF

j_call: TRBJ1-6
v_call: TRBV30
clone_size: -
d_call: TRBD1
cdr3_nt: TGTGCCTGGGGTGGGACAGTTCTTTCACCCCTCCACTTT
cdr3_aa: CAWGGTVLSPLHF

j_call: TRBJ1-2
v_call: TRBV11-3
clone_size: -
d_call: -
cdr3_nt: TGTGCCAGCAGCTTACCACAGGGTATCGGCTACACCTTC
cdr3_aa: CASSLPQGIGYTF

j_call: TRBJ1-5
v_call: TRBV21-1
clone_size: -
d_call: -
cdr3_nt: TGTGCCAGCAGCCCCCTGGACAGGGGGGGGGATAGCAATCAGCCCCAGCATTTT
cdr3_aa: CASSPLDRGGDSNQPQHF

j_call: TRBJ1-1
v_call: TRBV5-1
clone_size: once
d_call: -
cdr3_nt: TGCGCCAGCAGCTTGATAGGACTTGACGAAGCTTTCTTT
cdr3_aa: CASSLIGLDEAFF

j_call: TRBJ2-5
v_call: TRBV7-7
clone_size: -
d_call: -
cdr3_nt: TGTGCCAGCAGCTTAGAGCTTCTCGATAGGACCCAGTACTTC
cdr3_aa: CASSLELLDRTQYF

j_call: TRBJ2-6
v_call: TRBV28
clone_size: -
d_call: TRBD2
cdr3_nt: TGTGCCAGCAGTTTAGGGCAGGGAGGGAGCTCTGGGGCCAACGTCCTGACTTTC
cdr3_aa: CASSLGQGGSSGANVLTF

j_call: TRBJ1-4
v_call: TRBV4-2
clone_size: -
d_call: -
cdr3_nt: TGTGCCAGCAGCCAAGGGAGGTCTAATGAAAAACTGTTTTTT
cdr3_aa: CASSQGRSNEKLFF

j_call: TRBJ2-5
v_call: TRBV7-9
clone_size: -
d_call: -
cdr3_nt: TGTGCCAGCAGCATGGTTGGGGGGGCGGAAGAGACCCAGTACTTC
cdr3_aa: CASSMVGGAEETQYF

j_call: TRBJ2-2
v_call: TRBV5-1
clone_size: -
d_call: TRBD2
cdr3_nt: TGCGCCAGCAGCCCAACTAGCGGCGGATTCACCGGGGAGCTGTTTTTT
cdr3_aa: CASSPTSGGFTGELFF

j_call: TRBJ1-1
v_call: TRBV13
clone_size: -
d_call: TRBD1
cdr3_nt: TGTGCCAGCAGCTCGGGACAGGTGAACACTGAAGCTTTCTTT
cdr3_aa: CASSSGQVNTEAFF

j_call: TRBJ2-7
v_call: TRBV7-9
clone_size: -
d_call: -
cdr3_nt: TGTGCCAGCAGCTTCGGGGGTCTCCCCTACGAGCAGTACTTC
cdr3_aa: CASSFGGLPYEQYF

j_call: TRBJ2-2
v_call: TRBV10-1
clone_size: -
d_call: TRBD1
cdr3_nt: TGCGCCAGCAGATCCCCTGAGGGGGCGCGTACCGGGGAGCTGTTTTTT
cdr3_aa: CASRSPEGARTGELFF

j_call: TRBJ1-2
v_call: TRBV11-2
clone_size: few
d_call: -
cdr3_nt: TGTGCCAGCAGCTCTAGCATACAATCTTATGGCTACACCTTC
cdr3_aa: CASSSSIQSYGYTF

j_call: TRBJ2-2
v_call: TRBV7-8
clone_size: once
d_call: TRBD2
cdr3_nt: TGTGCCAGCAGCCCACTATCGGCGGGAGGCACCGGGGAGCTGTTTTTT
cdr3_aa: CASSPLSAGGTGELFF

j_call: TRBJ1-5
v_call: TRBV5-5
clone_size: few
d_call: TRBD1
cdr3_nt: TGTGCCAGCAGCTCAGGGGGATTTGCCAATCAGCCCCAGCATTTT
cdr3_aa: CASSSGGFANQPQHF

j_call: TRBJ2-5
v_call: TRBV2
clone_size: -
d_call: TRBD2
cdr3_nt: TGTGCCAGTGATACTAGCGGGGGGGAGTGGGAGACCCAGTACTTC
cdr3_aa: CASDTSGGEWETQYF

j_call: TRBJ1-1
v_call: TRBV5-1
clone_size: few
d_call: TRBD1
cdr3_nt: TGCGCCAGCAGCCCTGGGGGGGGACAGGTCACCGAAGCTTTCTTT
cdr3_aa: CASSPGGGQVTEAFF

j_call: TRBJ2-7
v_call: TRBV10-1
clone_size: -
d_call: -
cdr3_nt: TGCGCCAGCACTCCGGGAGAACGAACCTACGAGCAGTACTTC
cdr3_aa: CASTPGERTYEQYF

j_call: TRBJ1-1
v_call: TRBV4-2
clone_size: few
d_call: -
cdr3_nt: TGTGCCAGCAGCCATCAGAACACTGAAGCTTTCTTT
cdr3_aa: CASSHQNTEAFF

j_call: TRBJ2-1
v_call: TRBV4-1
clone_size: -
d_call: -
cdr3_nt: TGCGCCAGCAGCCAAGTTCTCAATGAGCAGTTCTTC
cdr3_aa: CASSQVLNEQFF